The 18 T cell receptor beta chains given below trace back to one sample, sequenced in a study of T cells after yellow fever vaccination (dated by TCRdb to about 2019). The library was prepared using 5' RACE. Sequencing was carried out with an Illumina NovaSeq 6000. In TCRdb, the public reads were trimmed at Q25 with fastp and aligned with MiXCR, with productive beta chains retained. Each entry is one CDR3 protein sequence, shown with its most common DNA and genes. Recorded for this sample are some 340,000 distinct CDR3 sequences; roughly 4.3% of them occurred a single time. Of the sample, 20% to 25% is held by the ten largest clones. What this sample's treatment or condition label stands for: live attenuated yellow fever vaccine strain. The sequenced sample was PBMCs, obtained 5 days after the yellow fever booster vaccination. The receptors come from a young man who received the YFV17D yellow fever vaccine.

This chain joins TRBV6-6 and TRBJ1-1, with a possible D match to TRBD1 (6 bases). V gave up 4 bases and J gave up 3 bases, with 12 bases separating them. The CDR3 contains 14 residues. Germline loops: CDR1 MNHNY, CDR2 SVGAGI (reference sequence). CDR3 protein: CASSSGQKYTEAFF. CDR3 nucleotide sequence: TGTGCCAGCAGTTCGGGACAAAAGTACACTGAAGCTTTCTTT.

The chain combines TRBV28 with TRBJ2-7; the D gene is possibly TRBD2 (5 bases). Between the trimmed V and J ends, which lost 8 bases and 2 bases, there was a span of 13 bases. The CDR3 consists of 13 residues. Germline loops: CDR1 MDHEN, CDR2 SYDVKM. The CDR3 is CASGREGPYEQYV. The CDR3 coding sequence is TGTGCCAGCGGGAGAGAGGGCCCCTACGAGCAGTACGTC.

The chain links TRBV7-6 to TRBJ1-1; 7 bases are a match to TRBD1. The J segment lost 1 base and the V segment lost 5 bases, leaving 7 bases of the junction unmatched. This CDR3 spans 15 amino acids. Germline loops: CDR1 SGHVS, CDR2 FNYEAQ. This CDR3 reads CASSKGQTANTEAFF. DNA of the CDR3: TGTGCCAGCAGCAAGGGACAGACAGCGAACACTGAAGCTTTCTTT.

This clonotype was counted ten times or more. This sequence joins TRBV5-1 and TRBJ2-1; tentatively, D is TRBD2 (6 bases). V lost 4 bases to trimming and J lost 9 bases, with 23 bases between them. Germline-derived CDR1 and CDR2 are SGHRS and YFSETQ. The CDR3 length is 16 residues. CDR3: CASSIGNTGDGGEQFF. CDR3 sequence (DNA): TGCGCCAGCAGCATCGGAAATACCGGGGACGGGGGTGAGCAGTTCTTC.

In its sample, this clonotype was seen many times. This chain joins TRBV9 and TRBJ1-5, with 7 positions matching TRBD1. Looked up from germline, CDR1 is SGDLS and CDR2 is YYNGEE. V lost 3 bases and J lost 0; bases outside the gene matches: 3. The CDR3 sequence is 15 residues long. The CDR3 sequence: CASSEGQFSNQPQHF. The DNA for the CDR3 is TGTGCCAGCAGCGAGGGACAGTTTAGCAATCAGCCCCAGCATTTT.

The chain employs TRBV11-2 and TRBJ1-1; 9 positions match TRBD1. V gave up 5 bases and J gave up 5 bases; unmatched junction bases: 9. CDR3 length: 15 amino acids. Germline CDR1 and CDR2: SGHAT and FQNNGV. The CDR3 sequence: CASSIGTGWVTEAFF. CDR3 DNA: TGTGCCAGCAGCATTGGGACAGGGTGGGTTACTGAAGCTTTCTTT.

Only a few counts were recorded for this clonotype. The chain has TRBV5-1 and TRBJ2-1; D is uncertain. V lost 4 bases, J lost 0 bases, and 11 bases lay in between. The CDR3 is made up of 15 amino acids. Per the germline V gene, CDR1 is SGHRS and CDR2 is YFSETQ. The chain's CDR3 is CASSVDPSSYNEQFF. The CDR3 DNA sequence: TGCGCCAGCAGCGTCGACCCGAGCTCCTACAATGAGCAGTTCTTC.

Many counts were recorded for this clonotype. The V and J genes are TRBV7-9 and TRBJ1-1; no clear D gene. The V end was cut by 1 base, the J end by 4 bases, with 13 bases between. The CDR3 is 15 amino acids. Looked up from germline, CDR1 is SEHNR and CDR2 is FQNEAQ (reference sequence). The CDR3 spells CASSLEGGPGTEAFF. Written as DNA, the CDR3 is TGTGCCAGCAGCTTAGAGGGAGGGCCGGGCACTGAAGCTTTCTTT.

The table lists this clonotype with a few counts. The chain uses TRBV12-3 or TRBV12-4 and TRBJ2-2; D unclear. Trimming shortened V by 3 bases and J by 9 bases, and 14 bases separated the two germline ends. This CDR3 spans 14 amino acids. As DNA, the CDR3 is TGTGCCAGCAGTTTTGAAGCGAATCCGCGGGAGCTGTTTTTT. Protein product: CASSFEANPRELFF.

The chain is built from TRBV5-6 and TRBJ1-1, with D perhaps TRBD1 (5 bases). V lost 2 bases to trimming and J lost 5 bases, with 7 bases between them. Germline CDR1 reads SGHDT; CDR2 reads YYEEEE. The CDR3 sequence is 12 residues long. The CDR3 region is CASSLQDTEAFF. Here the CDR3 DNA reads TGTGCCAGCAGCTTACAGGATACTGAAGCTTTCTTT.

The rearrangement joins TRBV4-3 to TRBJ1-2; D call uncertain. V lost 1 base and J lost 4, with 10 bases in between. CDR1 and CDR2 from the germline V gene are LGHNA and YSLEER. This CDR3 is built from 14 residues. CDR3 protein: CASSQVAGIYGYTF. The CDR3 nucleotides are TGCGCCAGCAGCCAAGTGGCCGGAATCTATGGCTACACCTTC.

This clonotype was seen only a few times. This chain links TRBV24-1 with TRBJ2-3; tentative D call: TRBD1 (6 bases). Trimming left V 5 bases short and J 2 bases short, with 13 bases between. CDR3 size: 15 residues. Germline V gene sequence: CDR1 KGHDR, CDR2 SFDVKD. CDR3 amino acids: CATSARDTNTDTQYF. CDR3 coding DNA: TGTGCCACCAGTGCCCGGGACACCAACACAGATACGCAGTATTTT.

This clonotype was detected only a few times. V is TRBV7-2 and J is TRBJ1-2; possible D gene TRBD1, 5 bases. Trimming pared 0 bases from V and 6 bases from J, leaving 20 bases between. The germline gives CDR1 SGHTA, CDR2 FQGNSA. The length of the CDR3 is 17 residues. CDR3 loop: CASSLALPVRVRDGYTF. Written as DNA, the CDR3 is TGTGCCAGCAGCTTAGCCCTCCCGGTCAGGGTGAGGGATGGCTACACCTTC.

The chain combines TRBV7-2 with TRBJ2-3; 10 positions agree with TRBD2. The CDR3 is made up of 15 amino acids. Losses at the gene ends were 2 bases for V and 6 bases for J; bases not matched to a gene: 5. Looked up from germline, CDR1 is SGHTA and CDR2 is FQGNSA. The CDR3 here is CASSLLASGGDTQYF. DNA of the CDR3: TGTGCCAGCAGCTTACTCGCTAGCGGGGGTGATACGCAGTATTTT.

This clonotype was seen more than once but under ten times. The chain uses TRBV4-3 and TRBJ2-1, with D uncertain. Trimming pared 4 bases from V and 6 bases from J, leaving 13 bases between. This CDR3 contains 14 residues. Germline V CDR1 and CDR2: LGHNA, YSLEER. The CDR3 sequence is CASSPSLSPNEQFF. DNA of the CDR3: TGCGCCAGCAGCCCCTCCCTCAGCCCCAATGAGCAGTTCTTC.

The chain combines TRBV29-1 with TRBJ2-1; weak D call: TRBD1 (8 bases). Germline CDR1 reads SQVTM; CDR2 reads ANQGSEA. The V and J ends lost 3 bases and 1 base respectively, with 19 bases between them. The CDR3 length is 17 residues. DNA of the CDR3: TGCAGCGTTGATGGACAGGGCGGGGGTCGGTCCTACAATGAGCAGTTCTTC. Encoded protein: CSVDGQGGGRSYNEQFF.

This clonotype has a handful of counts. The rearrangement joins TRBV4-2 to TRBJ2-3; tentative D call: TRBD2 (5 bases). V lost 0 bases to trimming and J lost 3 bases, with 13 bases between them. CDR1 is LGHNA and CDR2 is YNFKEQ in the germline V gene. This CDR3 is 16 amino acids long. The DNA of the CDR3 is TGTGCCAGCAGCCAAGAAGCGGCAGTAGCAACAGATACGCAGTATTTT. This codes for CASSQEAAVATDTQYF.

This clonotype was seen more than once but under ten times. The chain couples TRBV20-1 to TRBJ1-2; D is unclear. The CDR3 sequence is 15 residues long. The germline gives CDR1 DFQATT, CDR2 SNEGSKA (reference sequence). The V gene lost 3 bases and the J gene lost 5 bases, with 19 bases spanning the gap. The CDR3 loop reads CSASDYRSPGYGYTF. The CDR3 DNA sequence: TGCAGTGCTAGTGATTATCGCAGCCCTGGATATGGCTACACCTTC.